What follows are 23 T cell receptor beta chains derived from one specimen sequenced in a study of Graves' ophthalmopathy and Graves' hyperthyroidism. The sequenced template was RNA, covering the TCR beta CDR3 region. Second-round multiplex PCR came after a first-round RT-PCR that employed HTBI primers. TCRdb analysed the multiplex PCR reads with MiXCR anew, one entry per CDR3 protein. Of about 1.1 million distinct CDR3 sequences in the sample, about two fifths are singletons; the top ten hold around 10%. Sequencing was carried out using peripheral blood or thyroid tissue (not recorded which). The source is an adult man with Graves' hyperthyroidism.

This clonotype came up many times. The V call is TRBV10-3, the J call TRBJ2-5; no firm D call. The CDR3 runs to 17 residues. Trimming stripped 1 base from V and 1 base from J, with 16 bases between. Germline CDR1 ENHRY, CDR2 SYGVKD. As DNA, the CDR3 is TGTGCCATCAGTGAGTTTGTGGGCCGGGCCTCCCAAGAGACCCAGTACTTC. Translated, it gives CAISEFVGRASQETQYF.

The sample holds a few counts of this clonotype. The genes are TRBV11-2 and TRBJ2-7; TRBD2 aligns across 8 bases. The length of the CDR3 is 14 residues. After removal of 7 bases from V and 4 bases from J, the junction contained 9 bases not matched to a gene. Germline V gene data show CDR1 as SGHAT and CDR2 as FQNNGV. CDR3 in amino acids: CASKISGSLYEQYF. Here the CDR3 DNA reads TGTGCCAGCAAGATAAGCGGGAGTCTATACGAGCAGTACTTC.

This chain links TRBV24-1 with TRBJ1-2; D is undetermined. Germline V CDR1 and CDR2: KGHDR, SFDVKD. There are 12 residues in the CDR3. CDR3 DNA sequence: TGTGCTCCTCGGGCCGAAAAGGATGGCTACACCTTC. Translation: CAPRAEKDGYTF.

This chain connects TRBV25-1 to TRBJ1-5; D is uncertain. The CDR3 runs to 16 residues. The ends were cut back, 8 bases at V and 5 bases at J, with 22 bases in the middle. Germline V lookup: CDR1 MGHDK, CDR2 SYGVNS. This CDR3 reads CASLLSLSERYQPQHF. CDR3 DNA sequence: TGTGCCAGCTTGTTGTCGCTGTCAGAGAGATATCAGCCCCAGCATTTT.

The V call is TRBV6-6, the J call TRBJ1-5; 7 nucleotides align to TRBD1. The germline CDR1 and CDR2 sequences are MNHNY and SVGAGI (reference sequence). J lost 5 bases, V lost 6 bases, and 7 bases had no gene match. The length of the CDR3 is 14 residues. CDR3 in DNA: TGTGCCAGCAGGCCTGACAGGGTTGATCAGCCCCAGCATTTT. It translates to CASRPDRVDQPQHF.

This clonotype was counted a few times. The gene calls are TRBV5-8 and TRBJ2-7; D is possibly TRBD1 (5 bases). The CDR3 runs to 15 residues. Germline lookup yields CDR1 SGHTS and CDR2 YDEGEE. V was shortened by 5 bases and J by 0 bases, with 15 bases between the two germline ends. CDR3 coding DNA: TGTGCCAGCAGTCAAGACAGTCTGAGCTCCTACGAGCAGTACTTC. The encoded protein is CASSQDSLSSYEQYF.

The chain combines TRBV7-8 with TRBJ1-5; D gene unclear. Trimming shortened V by 4 bases and J by 6 bases, and 13 bases separated the two germline ends. Germline CDR1 is SGHVS and CDR2 is FQNEAQ. The CDR3 length is 14 residues. The CDR3 nucleotides are TGTGCCAGCAGCTCAGCCCTCGGGGTTCAGCCCCAGCATTTT. This codes for CASSSALGVQPQHF. The full variable domain, completed using reference TRBV7-8 and TRBJ1-5, is GAGVSQSPRYKVAKRGQDVALRCDPISGHVSLFWYQQALGQGPEFLTYFQNEAQLDKSGLPSDRFFAERPEGSVSTLKIQRTQQEDSAVYLCASSSALGVQPQHFGDGTRLSIL.

V usage is TRBV6-2 or TRBV6-3 and J usage is TRBJ2-7, with TRBD2 matching 14 bases. The CDR3 runs to 17 residues. Unmatched junction bases numbered 6, after V lost 5 bases and J lost 0 bases. From germline, CDR1 is MNHEY and CDR2 SVGEGT. The CDR3 loop is CASSHGTSGRFSYEQYF. CDR3 in DNA: TGTGCCAGCAGTCACGGGACTAGCGGGAGATTCTCCTACGAGCAGTACTTC.

This clonotype was seen repeatedly, ten times or more. The rearrangement joins TRBV2 to TRBJ2-6, with 8 bases matching TRBD2. Germline loops: CDR1 SNHLY, CDR2 FYNNEI. V shed 6 bases, J shed 2 bases, and the junction held 3 bases outside the gene matches. The CDR3 is made up of 15 amino acids. The CDR3 loop reads CASRPGGPGANVLTF. The CDR3 DNA follows: TGTGCCAGCAGGCCGGGAGGGCCTGGGGCCAACGTCCTGACTTTC. The full variable domain, with the rest looked up from reference TRBV2 and TRBJ2-6, is EPEVTQTPSHQVTQMGQEVILRCVPISNHLYFYWYRQILGQKVEFLVSFYNNEISEKSEIFDDQFSVERPDGSNFTLKIRSTKLEDSAMYFCASRPGGPGANVLTFGAGSRLTVL.

The chain recombines TRBV5-1 with TRBJ1-1, with 7 bases aligning to TRBD1. Germline CDR1 reads SGHRS; CDR2 reads YFSETQ. J lost 10 bases, V lost 0 bases, and 12 bases had no gene match. The CDR3 covers 15 residues. The CDR3 is CASSLDRGASRGAFF. CDR3 nucleotides: TGCGCCAGCAGCTTGGACAGGGGAGCTTCGCGGGGAGCTTTCTTT.

This chain links TRBV7-9 with TRBJ2-7; 7 nucleotides line up with TRBD1. This CDR3 region has 14 residues. V shed 6 bases, J shed 2 bases, and the junction held 7 bases outside the gene matches. Germline CDR1 and CDR2: SEHNR and FQNEAQ (reference sequence). The CDR3 spells CASRPSGTAYEQYF. CDR3 nucleotides: TGTGCCAGCAGACCCTCCGGGACAGCCTACGAGCAGTACTTC.

The table lists this clonotype with a few counts. CDR3 DNA sequence: TGTGCCGCCGCACGAACAGGGGTCACTGAAGCTTTCTTT. As protein: CAAARTGVTEAFF. This chain connects TRBV12-3 or TRBV12-4 to TRBJ1-1; TRBD1 aligns across 7 bases. CDR3 length: 13 amino acids. J lost 4 bases, V lost 11 bases, and 10 bases had no gene match.

This clonotype was seen ten or more times. The chain recombines TRBV4-1 with TRBJ2-7, with D possibly being TRBD1 or TRBD2 (5 bases each). V lost 1 base and J 2 bases, leaving 15 bases between the germline ends. This CDR3 has 16 residues. Per the germline V gene, CDR1 is MGHRA and CDR2 is YSYEKL. This chain's CDR3 is CASSQGGTESTYEQYF. The CDR3 bases are TGCGCCAGCAGCCAAGGTGGGACGGAGAGTACCTACGAGCAGTACTTC.

The V and J genes are TRBV11-2 and TRBJ1-1; D gene uncertain. Trimming left V 8 bases short and J 7 bases short, with 14 bases between. The germline gives CDR1 SGHAT, CDR2 FQNNGV. CDR3 length: 12 residues. CDR3 loop: CASAGTGLEAFF. The CDR3 DNA follows: TGTGCCAGCGCCGGAACCGGGCTTGAAGCTTTCTTT.

This clonotype was recorded at least ten times. The chain combines TRBV20-1 with TRBJ1-2; a weak D match, TRBD1 (6 bases). Per germline, CDR1 DFQATT and CDR2 SNEGSKA (reference sequence). The CDR3 is 14 residues long. The CDR3 sequence: CSTNRGGRNYGYTF. The CDR3 DNA is TGCAGCACTAATAGGGGGGGCCGAAACTATGGCTACACCTTC.

This chain joins TRBV3-1 and TRBJ1-5, with a weak D call TRBD1 (5 bases). Germline-derived CDR1 and CDR2 are LGHDT and YNNKEL (reference sequence). The CDR3 has 17 amino acids. Between the trimmed V and J ends, which lost 0 bases and 1 base, there was a span of 13 bases. CDR3 amino acids: CASSQEGGGRSNQPQHF. CDR3 nucleotide sequence: TGTGCCAGCAGCCAAGAGGGGGGAGGTAGGAGCAATCAGCCCCAGCATTTT.

This clonotype has a handful of counts. V is TRBV27 and J is TRBJ2-5, with D possibly called TRBD1 or TRBD2 (6 bases each). The germline V gene has CDR1 MNHEY and CDR2 SMNVEV (reference sequence). With 10 bases removed from V and 5 bases from J, the gap between germline ends came to 17 bases. The CDR3 contains 13 residues. The CDR3 nucleotides read TGTGCCACTACTTCCGGGGGCTCGGAGACCCAGTACTTC. Residues: CATTSGGSETQYF.

Comment on this clonotype: This could be a read error, since a much larger clone is one nucleotide away. The gene calls are TRBV12-3 or TRBV12-4 and TRBJ2-5; a weak D match, TRBD1 (6 bases). This CDR3 contains 15 residues. V was cut by 7 bases and J by 2 bases, with 17 bases left in between. The CDR3 DNA follows: TGTGCCAGCAAACCCACAGGGAGCGTGCAAGAGACCCAGTACTTC. Its translation is CASKPTGSVQETQYF.

Of note for this clonotype: The junction does not match germline at one end; this may be a read error. V and J are TRBV11-2 and TRBJ1-1; D unclear. Per germline, CDR1 SGHAT and CDR2 FQNNGV. The CDR3 runs 14 residues. The DNA for the CDR3 is TGCGCCAGCAGCCAAGATTGGACCGGGTCTGAAGCTTTCTTT. It specifies CASSQDWTGSEAFF.

The V gene is TRBV29-1, the J gene TRBJ2-2, with 7 nucleotides matching TRBD1. Unmatched junction bases numbered 7, after V lost 5 bases and J lost 4 bases. The CDR3 consists of 14 residues. Germline V gene sequence: CDR1 SQVTM, CDR2 ANQGSEA. As DNA, the CDR3 is TGCAGCGTTATTGAGGGGGCGAGCACCGGGGAGCTGTTTTTT. This sequence encodes CSVIEGASTGELFF.

V usage is TRBV11-2 and J usage is TRBJ1-5, with a possible D match to TRBD1 (5 bases). V was shortened by 5 bases and J by 5 bases, with 13 bases between the two germline ends. CDR3 size: 14 residues. Looked up from germline, CDR1 is SGHAT and CDR2 is FQNNGV. The CDR3 DNA is TGTGCCAGCAGCCAAGGTGGGGCGGATCAGCCCCAGCATTTT. It specifies CASSQGGADQPQHF.

V gene TRBV20-1 combines with J gene TRBJ1-6, with unresolved D. CDR1 DFQATT and CDR2 SNEGSKA come from the germline V gene (reference sequence). The CDR3 is 17 residues long. V lost 6 bases, J lost 4 bases, and 22 bases lay in between. The CDR3 region is CSAFASGRADYNSPLHF. CDR3 DNA sequence: TGCAGTGCCTTTGCCAGCGGGAGGGCAGATTATAATTCACCCCTCCACTTT.

On this clonotype itself: This may be a read error, as it is one base from a much larger clone. The chain combines TRBV7-6 with TRBJ1-5, with D tentatively TRBD1 (6 bases). Trimming shortened V by 10 bases and J by 2 bases, and 27 bases separated the two germline ends. CDR3 length equals 18 residues. Germline V CDR1 and CDR2: SGHVS, FNYEAQ. The DNA of the CDR3 is TGTGCCAACAGTCCTGACGCCCCAGAGAACAGGGGCAATCAGCCCCAGCATTTT. As protein: CANSPDAPENRGNQPQHF.